These T cell receptor beta chains were read from a single sample in a study of T cells after yellow fever vaccination. Via MiXCR, TCRdb re-called the 5' RACE reads, giving one row per CDR3 protein. The table lists about 260,000 distinct CDR3 sequences, 3.6% of them singletons. The specimen was PBMCs, collected 15 days after the yellow fever booster vaccination. The source is a man younger than 35 who received the YFV17D yellow fever vaccine. Both conserved end residues are part of each CDR3. A D gene is named only where the DNA matches it firmly. Not every row has a clone size; where given, it reads once, few, many or a size class.

D gene: -
V gene: TRBV20-1
J gene: TRBJ1-1
clone size: many
CDR3 DNA: TGCAGTGCTAGTGGGGGGGTTTCCGTGAACACTGAAGCTTTCTTT
CDR3 protein: CSASGGVSVNTEAFF

D gene: -
V gene: TRBV6-5
J gene: TRBJ2-1
clone size: many
CDR3 DNA: TGTGCCAGCAGTTACTCGATGGCCGGCAACAATGAGCAGTTCTTC
CDR3 protein: CASSYSMAGNNEQFF

D gene: TRBD2
V gene: TRBV13
J gene: TRBJ2-5
clone size: many
CDR3 DNA: TGTGCCAGCAGCTCTACTAGCGGGGCTCAAGAGACCCAGTACTTC
CDR3 protein: CASSSTSGAQETQYF

D gene: -
V gene: TRBV11-2
J gene: TRBJ2-3
clone size: many
CDR3 DNA: TGTGCCAGCAGCCAGACCGGGCTGAGCACAGATACGCAGTATTTT
CDR3 protein: CASSQTGLSTDTQYF

D gene: -
V gene: TRBV5-1
J gene: TRBJ1-1
clone size: -
CDR3 DNA: TGCGCCAGCAGCCGAAGGCTGGGACAATTCACTGAAGCTTTCTTT
CDR3 protein: CASSRRLGQFTEAFF

D gene: -
V gene: TRBV6-5
J gene: TRBJ2-4
clone size: many
CDR3 DNA: TGTGCCAGCAGTCCCCCGGGGGAAAACATTCAGTACTTC
CDR3 protein: CASSPPGENIQYF

D gene: -
V gene: TRBV28
J gene: TRBJ2-5
clone size: many
CDR3 DNA: TGTGCCAGCAGTTGGCGGACCCAAGAGACCCAGTACTTC
CDR3 protein: CASSWRTQETQYF

D gene: -
V gene: TRBV7-2
J gene: TRBJ2-5
clone size: many
CDR3 DNA: TGTGCCAGCAGCTTATCAGCGGCTCAAGAGACCCAGTACTTC
CDR3 protein: CASSLSAAQETQYF

D gene: -
V gene: TRBV4-3
J gene: TRBJ1-1
clone size: many
CDR3 DNA: TGCGCCAGCAGCCAAGATGGCCTGGGTACTGAAGCTTTCTTT
CDR3 protein: CASSQDGLGTEAFF

D gene: -
V gene: TRBV10-3
J gene: TRBJ1-5
clone size: many
CDR3 DNA: TGTGCCATCAGTGAGTCGGTCTCAGATCAGCCCCAGCATTTT
CDR3 protein: CAISESVSDQPQHF